This T cell receptor beta chain is drawn from a study of blood T cell repertoires in COVID-19. Study-wide context: From T cells, B-cell-depleted T cells, or PBMCs came the material, which was cDNA or gDNA.

CDR3 length equals 15 residues. The junction had 9 bases not matched to a gene; V was cut back by 3 bases and J by 5 bases. The germline CDR1 and CDR2 sequences are KGHSH and LQKENI. TCRdb's table, derived via immunoSEQ multiplex PCR, lists solely in-frame clones and lacks some. The sample has roughly 200,000 clones; approximately 92% are singletons. The sample comprised PBMCs or T cells enriched from blood (not recorded which). This sequence joins TRBV18 and TRBJ2-7; 8 bases agree with TRBD1. This TCR came from a woman in her 40s with acute COVID-19. In nucleotides, the CDR3 is TGTGCCAGCTCACCTCGGACAGGGCAGCTACACGAGCAGTACTTC. Its protein is CASSPRTGQLHEQYF.